This T cell receptor beta chain originates from a study of T cells in Graves' hyperthyroidism and ophthalmopathy. Clinical symptoms, serum thyroxine, TRAb, thyroid ultrasound and orbital computed tomography established diagnosis. The TCR beta CDR3 regions underwent amplification using RNA transcripts as the source. The TCR CDR3 first-round RT-PCR relied on the HTBI primer set. Using its own MiXCR run on the multiplex PCR reads, TCRdb lists one record per CDR3 protein. This table has roughly 250,000 distinct CDR3 sequences, around 20% appearing once. This sequence originates from a man between 25 and 39 years old with Graves' ophthalmopathy. The sample comprised blood.

Written as DNA, the CDR3 is TGTGCCAGCAGCTTAGAACCCATAACAGGCTACGAGCAGTACTTC. Translating gives CASSLEPITGYEQYF. The rearrangement links TRBV7-3 to TRBJ2-7, with a possible D match to TRBD1 (5 bases). With 2 bases removed from V and 3 bases from J, the gap between germline ends came to 14 bases. CDR3 size: 15 residues. The V gene's germline CDR1 is SGHTA and CDR2 FQGTGA. Complete variable domain (other parts from reference TRBV7-3 and TRBJ2-7): GAGVSQTPSNKVTEKGKYVELRCDPISGHTALYWYRQSLGQGPEFLIYFQGTGAADDSGLPNDRFFAVRPEGSVSTLKIQRTERGDSAVYLCASSLEPITGYEQYFGPGTRLTVT.